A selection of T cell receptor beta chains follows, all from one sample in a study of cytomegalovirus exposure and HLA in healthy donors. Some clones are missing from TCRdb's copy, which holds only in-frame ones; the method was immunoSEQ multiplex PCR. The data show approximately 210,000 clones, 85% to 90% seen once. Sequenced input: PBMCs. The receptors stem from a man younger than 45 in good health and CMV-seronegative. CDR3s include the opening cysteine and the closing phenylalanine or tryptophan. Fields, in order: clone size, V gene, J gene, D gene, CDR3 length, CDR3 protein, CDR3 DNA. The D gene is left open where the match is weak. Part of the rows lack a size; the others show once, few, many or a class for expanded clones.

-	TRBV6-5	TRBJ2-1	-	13	CASSLTGNNEQFF	TGTGCCAGCAGTTTGACGGGGAACAATGAGCAGTTCTTC
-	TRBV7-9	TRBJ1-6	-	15	CASSFLSEGDSPLHF	TGTGCCAGCAGCTTCTTATCAGAGGGGGATTCACCCCTCCACTTT
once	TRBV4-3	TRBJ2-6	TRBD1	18	CASSQAWDSISGANVLTF	TGCGCCAGCAGCCAAGCATGGGACAGCATCTCTGGGGCCAACGTCCTGACTTTC
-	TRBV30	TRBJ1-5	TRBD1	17	CAWSVRVNRGVNQPQHF	TGTGCCTGGAGTGTACGAGTGAACAGGGGGGTTAATCAGCCCCAGCATTTT
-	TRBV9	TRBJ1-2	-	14	CASSVGAGRYGYTF	TGTGCCAGCAGCGTAGGGGCAGGGCGCTATGGCTACACCTTC
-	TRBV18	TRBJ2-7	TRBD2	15	CASSPGTSRSYEQYF	TGTGCCAGCTCACCAGGGACTAGCCGCTCCTACGAGCAGTACTTC
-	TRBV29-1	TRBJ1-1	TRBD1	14	CSVAWTGVNTEAFF	TGCAGCGTTGCCTGGACAGGGGTGAACACTGAAGCTTTCTTT
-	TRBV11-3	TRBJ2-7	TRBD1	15	CASSVGPGQGYEQYF	TGTGCCAGCAGCGTTGGACCGGGACAGGGCTACGAGCAGTACTTC
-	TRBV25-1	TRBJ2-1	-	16	CASSSWNQPRKDEQFF	TGTGCCAGCAGCTCGTGGAACCAACCTAGGAAAGATGAGCAGTTCTTC
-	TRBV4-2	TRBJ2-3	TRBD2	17	CASSQVASSGGGGRQYF	TGTGCCAGCAGCCAAGTAGCTTCCAGCGGGGGGGGAGGGAGGCAATATTTT
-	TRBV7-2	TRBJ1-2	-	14	CASSLAPGTYGYTF	TGTGCCAGCAGCTTAGCCCCAGGCACCTATGGCTACACCTTC
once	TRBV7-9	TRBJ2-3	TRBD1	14	CASSIPTGIGTQYF	TGTGCCAGCAGCATTCCGACAGGGATCGGCACGCAGTATTTT
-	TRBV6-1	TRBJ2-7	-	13	CASGRRGSYEQYF	TGTGCCAGCGGACGCAGGGGCTCCTACGAGCAGTACTTC
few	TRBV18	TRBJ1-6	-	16	CASSPLNRELNSPLHF	TGTGCCAGCTCACCGCTCAACAGAGAACTTAATTCACCCCTCCACTTT
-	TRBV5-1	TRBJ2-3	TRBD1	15	CASSLTGASTDTQYF	TGCGCCAGCAGCCTGACAGGGGCTAGCACAGATACGCAGTATTTT
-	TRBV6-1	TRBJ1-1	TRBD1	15	CASSHRGIMNTEAFF	TGTGCCAGCAGTCACAGGGGAATAATGAACACTGAAGCTTTCTTT
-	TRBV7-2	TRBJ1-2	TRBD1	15	CASRRQGAQVYGYTF	TGTGCCAGCAGGCGACAGGGGGCGCAGGTGTATGGCTACACCTTC
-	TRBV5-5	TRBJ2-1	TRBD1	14	CASSLEDRWNEQFF	TGTGCCAGCAGCTTGGAGGACAGGTGGAATGAGCAGTTCTTC